Listed here are 12 T cell receptor beta chains from one sample, sequenced in a study of regulatory T cells in long-lasting Graves disease. Assembly of TCR beta libraries relied on iRepertoire HTBI primers together with Arm-PCR of CDR3 regions. A single record per CDR3 protein comes from TCRdb applying MiXCR to the multiplex PCR reads. The repertoire holds hundreds of thousands of distinct CDR3 sequences, about 22% seen once, with roughly 6.9% in the top ten. Documented time point: persistent/refractory GD, antithyroid drugs over 5 years with positive TRAb. From PBMCs, RNA was extracted and then used to make the TCR library. Specimen: peripheral blood mononuclear cells (PBMCs), collected when the disease was refractory, from a patient treated with antithyroid drugs. All receptors come from a female donor with Graves disease.

The gene calls are TRBV6-1 and TRBJ1-2; TRBD1 matches 7 bases. Losses at the gene ends were 7 bases for V and 8 bases for J; bases not matched to a gene: 10. The CDR3 totals 13 residues. CDR1 is MNHNS and CDR2 is SASEGT in the germline V gene. The CDR3 DNA reads TGTGCCAGCACCCACGGACAGGTTTTGGGCTACACCTTC. This gives the protein CASTHGQVLGYTF.

The rearrangement joins TRBV19 to TRBJ1-5; perhaps TRBD1 as D (6 bases). Trimming took 7 bases from V and 6 from J, leaving 10 bases between them. The germline V gene has CDR1 LNHDA and CDR2 SQIVND (reference sequence). The CDR3 length is 12 residues. CDR3 nucleotide sequence: TGTGCCAGTACCACACAGGGTCAGCCCCAGCATTTT. Protein: CASTTQGQPQHF. Full variable domain (rest looked up from reference TRBV19 and TRBJ1-5): DGGITQSPKYLFRKEGQNVTLSCEQNLNHDAMYWYRQDPGQGLRLIYYSQIVNDFQKGDIAEGYSVSREKKESFPLTVTSAQKNPTAFYLCASTTQGQPQHFGDGTRLSIL.

Note on this clonotype: This may be a read error: a much more frequent sequence differs by one nucleotide. V usage is TRBV6-2 or TRBV6-3 and J usage is TRBJ1-5, with 9 bases aligning to TRBD1. CDR3 size: 17 residues. Looked up from germline, CDR1 is MNHEY and CDR2 is SVGEGT. Trimming at V came to 8 bases and at J to 5 bases, leaving 16 bases not matched to a gene. CDR3 nucleotide sequence: TGTGCCAGCGGACGACGGCCGGGACAGGGACACGATCAGCCCCAGCATTTT. It is translated as CASGRRPGQGHDQPQHF.

There are many counts of this clonotype. The gene calls are TRBV20-1 and TRBJ2-7, with no clear D. The CDR3 runs 11 residues. Germline values: CDR1 DFQATT, CDR2 SNEGSKA (reference sequence). Trimming removed 5 bases from V and 5 bases from J, with 10 bases in between. For the CDR3, the DNA is TGCAGTGCTCTTAATCTCGACGAGCAGTACTTC. It specifies CSALNLDEQYF.

In its sample, this clonotype was seen a few times. The rearrangement joins TRBV2 to TRBJ1-5; the D gene is possibly TRBD1 (5 bases). V was clipped by 8 bases and J by 7 bases, with 24 bases between them. This CDR3 spans 16 amino acids. Germline CDR1 and CDR2: SNHLY and FYNNEI. The CDR3 DNA reads as TGTGCCAGCGGAAAGAGTCCCGTCAGGGTGGGCCAGCCCCAGCATTTT. This sequence encodes CASGKSPVRVGQPQHF.

The table lists this clonotype with many counts. The rearrangement uses TRBV12-3 or TRBV12-4 and TRBJ2-2; no clear D gene. The CDR3 is 12 residues long. V lost 7 bases to trimming and J lost 7 bases, with 10 bases between them. This CDR3 reads CASTSTDGELFF. The CDR3 region has the DNA TGTGCCAGCACCTCCACTGACGGGGAGCTGTTTTTT.

This clonotype showed up many times. This rearrangement joins TRBV12-3 or TRBV12-4 to TRBJ2-5; 7 nucleotides match TRBD2. This CDR3 spans 15 amino acids. J lost 4 bases, V lost 5 bases, and 10 bases had no gene match. CDR3 DNA sequence: TGTGCCAGCAGTCAAGGACCCCCGGGGGGAGAGACCCAGTACTTC. It codes for CASSQGPPGGETQYF.

This clonotype has just a few counts. The chain employs TRBV15 and TRBJ2-2; 7 bases are shared with TRBD2. Germline-derived CDR1 and CDR2 are LNHNV and YYDKDF (reference sequence). This CDR3 region has 15 residues. V shed 0 bases, J shed 6 bases, and the junction held 4 bases outside the gene matches. The CDR3, as DNA: TGTGCCACCAGCAGAGACCCCGCGGGGGCCGGGGAGCTGTTTTTT. This translates into CATSRDPAGAGELFF.

This clonotype occurred many times. V usage is TRBV12-3 or TRBV12-4 and J usage is TRBJ2-7; 11 nucleotides agree with TRBD2. J gave up 7 bases and V 5 bases, and 7 bases lay outside the gene matches. This CDR3 is 14 amino acids long. CDR3 coding DNA: TGTGCCAGCAGTCCGCTAGCGGGAGGAGCTGAGCAGTACTTC. Protein product: CASSPLAGGAEQYF.

Regarding this clonotype: A much larger clone lies one base from this, so it may be a read error. Because it lacks the conserved phenylalanine or tryptophan at the end, this CDR3 is likely a read error. The chain's CDR3 is CASSQVGDRSGGETQYS. The CDR3 DNA reads as TGTGCCAGCAGCCAAGTTGGGGACAGGTCAGGCGGAGAGACCCAGTACTCC. The V and J genes are TRBV3-1 and TRBJ2-5, with 8 nucleotides matching TRBD1. CDR1 and CDR2 (germline): LGHDT, YNNKEL (reference sequence). CDR3 length: 17 residues. J lost 4 bases, V lost 1 base, and 11 bases had no gene match.

This clonotype was seen only a few times. J is TRBJ1-3 and V is TRBV28, with no clear D. V gave up 6 bases and J gave up 8 bases, with 11 bases separating them. Germline loops: CDR1 MDHEN, CDR2 SYDVKM. This CDR3 contains 12 residues. The CDR3 reads CASSLQWDTIYF. DNA of the CDR3: TGTGCCAGCAGCTTGCAATGGGACACCATATATTTT.

V gene TRBV29-1 combines with J gene TRBJ2-2; D may be TRBD2 (5 bases). The CDR3 length is 12 residues. Germline V lookup: CDR1 SQVTM, CDR2 ANQGSEA. V lost 1 base and J lost 5, with 5 bases in between. CDR3 region: CSVEAGTGELFF. The DNA for the CDR3 is TGCAGCGTTGAAGCGGGAACCGGGGAGCTGTTTTTT.